Here is one TCR beta chain with its context. TCRdb keeps only in-frame clones here, not all; method: immunoSEQ multiplex PCR. The sample holds approximately 190,000 clones, under 90% seen once. The data were taken from a study of blood T cell repertoires in COVID-19. This CDR3 has 15 residues. Sequencing was done on a sample of peripheral blood. The rearrangement uses TRBV12-2 and TRBJ2-1; the table's D gene call, TRBD2, was not cross checked with the DNA. TRBV12-2 is described as a pseudogene. This sequence was found in a man younger than 40 with active or convalescent COVID-19. Written as DNA, the CDR3 is TGTGCAAGTCGCTTAGCGCGGGCTAGGCCCCATGAGCAGTTCTTC. It yields the protein CASRLARARPHEQFF.